Below, 15 T cell receptor beta chains from the same sample are listed, as sequenced in a study of shared clonotypes between healthy human individuals. Sequencing used immunoSEQ multiplex PCR; TCRdb keeps in-frame clones, though not all of them. The table shows around 1.9 million clones, with about 93% occurring only once. Naive CD8 cells lacked CD45RO and underwent positive selection for CCR7, leaving out terminally differentiated effector memory CD45RA+ cells. What was sequenced was naive CD8+ T cells from PBMCs. The receptors derive from a man between 18 and 35 years old in good health. Some clones in this sample may be carry-over from other donors' samples.

In the case of this clone: This specimen includes other DNA sequences encoding the same CDR3. This chain joins TRBV18 and TRBJ2-7; 8 positions agree with TRBD1. The CDR3 spans 15 residues. With V trimmed by 3 bases and J by 1 base, 5 bases remained unmatched. The V gene's germline CDR1 is KGHSH and CDR2 LQKENI. CDR3 in DNA: TGTGCCAGCTCACCTACCGGGACAGGTTCCTACGAGCAGTACTTC. Amino acids: CASSPTGTGSYEQYF. Full variable domain (remainder filled in from reference TRBV18 and TRBJ2-7): NAGVMQNPRHLVRRRGQEARLRCSPMKGHSHVYWYRQLPEEGLKFMVYLQKENIIDESGMPKERFSAEFPKEGPSILRIQQVVRGDSAAYFCASSPTGTGSYEQYFGPGTRLTVT.

J is TRBJ2-1 and V is TRBV6-1; TRBD2 aligns across 7 bases. This CDR3 spans 15 amino acids. Per the germline V gene, CDR1 is MNHNS and CDR2 is SASEGT. Trimming cost V 2 bases and J 6 bases; bases outside gene matches: 7. The CDR3 DNA follows: TGTGCCAGCAGTGAAAGGGTTTTAGCGGGCAATGAGCAGTTCTTC. Translated, it gives CASSERVLAGNEQFF.

This chain uses TRBV5-1 with TRBJ2-4, with 8 bases lining up with TRBD1. This CDR3 has 17 residues. J lost 0 bases, V lost 4 bases, and 9 bases had no gene match. Germline CDR1 is SGHRS and CDR2 is YFSETQ. The CDR3 sequence: CASSEGQEYLAKNIQYF. In DNA form, the CDR3 reads TGCGCCAGCAGCGAGGGACAGGAGTATCTAGCCAAAAACATTCAGTACTTC.

The chain joins TRBV29-1 to TRBJ2-7; D gene uncertain. The germline V gene has CDR1 SQVTM and CDR2 ANQGSEA. The CDR3 has 13 amino acids. Trimming removed 3 bases from V and 0 bases from J, with 9 bases in between. The CDR3 DNA reads TGCAGCGTTGAGGCACCCCGCTCCTACGAGCAGTACTTC. Translation gives CSVEAPRSYEQYF.

This chain uses TRBV10-3 with TRBJ2-7, with TRBD1 identical over 7 bases. From germline, CDR1 is ENHRY and CDR2 SYGVKD. The V and J ends lost 6 bases and 3 bases, in that order; junction bases with no gene match: 5. The CDR3 contains 13 residues. The DNA for the CDR3 is TGTGCCATCAGGCTGGACAGGAACTACGAGCAGTACTTC. Translation: CAIRLDRNYEQYF.

The V gene is TRBV27, the J gene TRBJ2-3; weak D call: TRBD1 (6 bases). Trimming removed 5 bases at V and 0 bases at J, with 12 bases between. Germline loops: CDR1 MNHEY, CDR2 SMNVEV (reference sequence). The CDR3 covers 15 residues. The CDR3 bases are TGTGCCAGCAGTAAATGGGACACTAGCACAGATACGCAGTATTTT. Translating gives CASSKWDTSTDTQYF.

Comment on this clone: Within the sample, other DNA sequences also encode this same CDR3. V is TRBV4-1 and J is TRBJ1-5; no clear D gene. The CDR3 covers 13 residues. Trimming shortened V by 2 bases and J by 0 bases, and 2 bases separated the two germline ends. The germline V gene encodes CDR1 MGHRA and CDR2 YSYEKL. The CDR3 coding sequence is TGCGCCAGCAGCCAAAATAGCAATCAGCCCCAGCATTTT. Protein sequence: CASSQNSNQPQHF.

The chain has TRBV2 and TRBJ2-1, with TRBD2 matching over 9 bases. The germline CDR1 and CDR2 sequences are SNHLY and FYNNEI. V gave up 6 bases and J gave up 4 bases; unmatched junction bases: 10. This CDR3 comprises 16 residues. The chain's CDR3 is CASRNPQREDYNEQFF. CDR3 nucleotide sequence: TGTGCCAGCAGGAACCCTCAGCGGGAGGATTACAATGAGCAGTTCTTC.

The CDR3, as DNA: TGCGCCAGCAGCCCTATTCCGCAAGGGCCCAATGAGCAGTTCTTC. Translated: CASSPIPQGPNEQFF. This chain joins TRBV4-1 and TRBJ2-1, with D unresolved. The length of the CDR3 is 15 residues. Germline V gives CDR1 MGHRA, CDR2 YSYEKL. V dropped 4 bases and J dropped 6 bases, with 16 bases sitting between them.

CDR3 protein: CASSNSGAQETQYF. The CDR3 bases are TGTGCCAGCAGCAACTCAGGGGCTCAGGAGACCCAGTACTTC. The chain couples TRBV7-9 to TRBJ2-5, with D possibly being TRBD1 (6 bases). The CDR3 covers 14 residues. Germline V gives CDR1 SEHNR, CDR2 FQNEAQ (reference sequence). V was cut by 5 bases and J by 5 bases, with 15 bases left in between.

The chain has TRBV13 and TRBJ1-2; 7 nucleotides match TRBD1. Germline V gene lookup returns CDR1 PRHDT and CDR2 FYEKMQ (reference sequence). The J segment lost 0 bases and the V segment lost 5 bases, leaving 6 bases of the junction unmatched. CDR3 length: 15 amino acids. The CDR3 DNA sequence: TGTGCCAGCAGCATCAGGGGGAGGGCTAACTATGGCTACACCTTC. This translates into CASSIRGRANYGYTF. The variable domain in full, completed from reference TRBV13 and TRBJ1-2, reads AAGVIQSPRHLIKEKRETATLKCYPIPRHDTVYWYQQGPGQDPQFLISFYEKMQSDKGSIPDRFSAQQFSDYHSELNMSSLELGDSALYFCASSIRGRANYGYTFGSGTRLTVV.

The J gene is TRBJ1-5, the V gene TRBV27; D is undetermined. V was shortened by 5 bases and J by 0 bases, with 17 bases between the two germline ends. CDR1 and CDR2 (germline): MNHEY, SMNVEV (reference sequence). The CDR3 contains 17 residues. The CDR3 region is CASSPKRSVYSNQPQHF. The DNA for the CDR3 is TGTGCCAGCAGTCCCAAACGGAGCGTTTATAGCAATCAGCCCCAGCATTTT.

The DNA for the CDR3 is TGTGCCAGCAGCTTTTCTAATGGACAGGGGAGCTATGGCTACACCTTC. This gives the protein CASSFSNGQGSYGYTF. The chain joins TRBV7-9 to TRBJ1-2, with TRBD1 identical over 9 bases. Germline lookup yields CDR1 SEHNR and CDR2 FQNEAQ (reference sequence). This CDR3 contains 16 residues. With V trimmed by 3 bases and J by 4 bases, 9 bases remained unmatched.

The CDR3, as DNA: TGTGCCAGCAGTTTATGGGGACTAGCGGGAGGGCCGTTGTCCGGGGAGCTGTTTTTT. Its translation: CASSLWGLAGGPLSGELFF. This chain connects TRBV27 to TRBJ2-2; 16 positions match TRBD2. Germline values: CDR1 MNHEY, CDR2 SMNVEV (reference sequence). The CDR3 consists of 19 residues. V shed 1 base, J shed 6 bases, and the junction held 8 bases outside the gene matches.

The chain has TRBV12-2 and TRBJ2-4; the D call in the table, TRBD1, was not verified against the DNA. TRBV12-2 is labeled a pseudogene. The length of the CDR3 is 16 residues. CDR3 loop: CASRVQMLRAKNIQYF. The CDR3 DNA is TGTGCAAGTCGCGTCCAGATGTTACGAGCCAAAAACATTCAGTACTTC.